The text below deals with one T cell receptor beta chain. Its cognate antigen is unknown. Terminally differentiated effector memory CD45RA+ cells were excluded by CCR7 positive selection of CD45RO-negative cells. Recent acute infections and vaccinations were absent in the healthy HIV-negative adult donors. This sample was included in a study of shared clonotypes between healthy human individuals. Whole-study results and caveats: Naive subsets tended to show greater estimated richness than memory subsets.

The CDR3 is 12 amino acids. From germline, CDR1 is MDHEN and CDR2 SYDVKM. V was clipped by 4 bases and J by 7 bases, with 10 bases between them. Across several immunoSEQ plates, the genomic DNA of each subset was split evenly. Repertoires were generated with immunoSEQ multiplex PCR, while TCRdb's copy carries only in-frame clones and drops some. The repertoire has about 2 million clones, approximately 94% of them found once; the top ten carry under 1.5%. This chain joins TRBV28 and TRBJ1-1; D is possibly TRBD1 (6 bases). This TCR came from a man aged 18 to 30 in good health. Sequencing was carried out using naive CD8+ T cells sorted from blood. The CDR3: CASSSWTVEAFF. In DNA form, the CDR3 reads TGTGCCAGCAGTTCGTGGACAGTTGAAGCTTTCTTT. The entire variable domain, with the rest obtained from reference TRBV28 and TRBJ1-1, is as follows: DVKVTQSSRYLVKRTGEKVFLECVQDMDHENMFWYRQDPGLGLRLIYFSYDVKMKEKGDIPEGYSVSREKKERFSLILESASTNQTSMYLCASSSWTVEAFFGQGTRLTVV.